The present T cell receptor beta chain was sequenced within a study of T-cell reconstitution after alpha-beta-depleted transplantation in children (dated by TCRdb to the mid-2010s). About the study as a whole: The study quantitatively tracked T-cell immune reconstitution after TCRalphabeta/CD19-depleted allogeneic hematopoietic cell transplantation in children using TCR repertoire profiling. Overall study outcomes, separate from this receptor: The high TCRbeta diversity at day 60 in some patients was ascribed to recipient T cells and intrathymic progenitors that had survived conditioning. The frequencies of hyperexpanded clones fell over the following months, and after one year, T-cell counts and TCRbeta diversity were mostly attributed to newly produced T cells. The apparently early alphabetaT-cell count recovery about two months after transplant was reportedly dependent on only several hundred rapidly expanded clones derived from non-depleted graft cells.

Sample treatment or condition, as interpreted from the label and publication: allogeneic hematopoietic cell transplantation with graft depleted of TCRalphabeta T cells and CD19 B cells. Transplant recipients were children who received TCRalphabeta/CD19-depleted allogeneic hematopoietic cell grafts. Library creation used PCR. The instrument was an Illumina HiSeq 2500. Molecular barcoding was employed in the preparation of TCR libraries, with unique molecular identifiers being used to normalize TCRbeta repertoire quantification. The raw public reads went through TCRdb reprocessing: fastp at Q25, MiXCR clone calling, in-frame beta chains kept. Rows with one shared CDR3 protein collapse into an entry with the most common genes and DNA. The sample table holds some 310,000 distinct CDR3 sequences, of which over 20% were seen once. Jointly, the top ten make up 10% to 11% of the sample. This clonotype came up a few times. What this receptor recognizes is not known. No much larger clonotype is one base removed from it; base qualities were not supplied.

The clonotype originates from a male patient younger than 18 who had a stem cell transplant for acute lymphoblastic leukemia, so the T cells may come from the graft donor. The specimen was PBMCs, mostly from graft donor cells, collected 180 days after TCRalphabeta/CD19-depleted stem cell transplant.

The CDR3 region: CASSLNVGYSPLHF. The DNA is as follows: TGCGCCAGCAGTCTAAACGTAGGGTATTCACCCCTCCACTTT. The sequence links TRBV5-1 to TRBJ1-6; the D gene cannot be named for sure. From the cysteine through the phenylalanine, the CDR3 covers 14 amino acids. The kept DNA is CDR3 alone, 42 bases in frame from the first base. V is clipped by 5 bases and J by 8 bases, and the sequence between their germline boundaries is 14 bases long. The germline V gene encodes CDR1 SGHRS and CDR2 YFSETQ.